This record looks at one TCR beta chain sequence and its context. Antigen unknown. This specimen comes from a study of CD8+CD57+ T cells in acquired aplastic anemia. About the study: On average, sorted CD4+ and CD8+ cells gave roughly 2.9 ug of DNA. Study-wide points: Patients and controls shared over 25 CD8+ CDR3 sequences, highly expressed in patients.

The V segment lost 6 bases and the J segment 5 bases; nucleotides outside the gene matches: 10. This CDR3 spans 15 amino acids. Profiles of TCR beta VDJ and CDR3 were generated from a genomic DNA template. Via MiXCR, TCRdb re-called the reads, giving one row per CDR3 protein. The sample consists of around 400,000 distinct CDR3 sequences, 65% to 80% of them appearing once. V gene TRBV12-3 or TRBV12-4 combines with J gene TRBJ2-7, with 10 bases fitting TRBD2. This TCR came from a human donor in good health, serving as a control. Sequencing used sorted CD4+, CD8+, or CD8+CD57+ T cells (not recorded which) from PBMCs. The CDR3 bases are TGTGCCAGCAGCGTAGGTAGCGGGGGGACCCACGAGCAGTACTTC. Its translation is CASSVGSGGTHEQYF.